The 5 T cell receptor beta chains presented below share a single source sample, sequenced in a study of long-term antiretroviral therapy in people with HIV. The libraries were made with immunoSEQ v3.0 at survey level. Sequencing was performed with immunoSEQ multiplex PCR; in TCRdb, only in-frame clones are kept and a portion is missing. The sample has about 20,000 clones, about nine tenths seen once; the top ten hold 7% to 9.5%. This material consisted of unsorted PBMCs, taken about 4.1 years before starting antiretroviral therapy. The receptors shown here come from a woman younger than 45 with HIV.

CDR3 sequence: CASSIEAGVLGYTF. Here the CDR3 DNA reads TGTGCCAGTAGTATCGAAGCAGGGGTTTTGGGCTACACCTTC. V and J are TRBV19 and TRBJ1-2; possibly TRBD1 for D (6 bases). The germline gives CDR1 LNHDA, CDR2 SQIVND (reference sequence). V gave up 3 bases and J gave up 8 bases, with 16 bases separating them. The CDR3 has 14 residues.

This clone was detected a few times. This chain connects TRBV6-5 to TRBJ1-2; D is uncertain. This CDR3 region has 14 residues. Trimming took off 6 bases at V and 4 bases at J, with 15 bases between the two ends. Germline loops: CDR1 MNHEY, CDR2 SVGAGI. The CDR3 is CASSRAPGPYGYTF. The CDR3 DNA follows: TGTGCCAGCAGCCGGGCCCCTGGGCCCTATGGCTACACCTTC.

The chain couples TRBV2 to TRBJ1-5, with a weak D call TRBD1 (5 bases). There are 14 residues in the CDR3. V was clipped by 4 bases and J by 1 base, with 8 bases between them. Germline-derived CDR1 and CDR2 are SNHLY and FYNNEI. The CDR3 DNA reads TGTGCCAGCAGTGTGGACATCAGCAATCAGCCCCAGCATTTT. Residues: CASSVDISNQPQHF.

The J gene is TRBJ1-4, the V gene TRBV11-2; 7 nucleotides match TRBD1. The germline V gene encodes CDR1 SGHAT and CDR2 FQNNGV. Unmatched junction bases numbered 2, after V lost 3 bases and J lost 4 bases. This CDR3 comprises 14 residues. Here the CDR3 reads CASSFRQGNEKLFF. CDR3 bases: TGTGCCAGCAGCTTTCGACAGGGTAATGAAAAACTGTTTTTT.

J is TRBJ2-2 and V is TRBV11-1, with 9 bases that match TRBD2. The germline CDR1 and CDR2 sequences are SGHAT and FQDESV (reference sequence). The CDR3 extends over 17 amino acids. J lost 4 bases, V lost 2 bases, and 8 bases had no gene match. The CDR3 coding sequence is TGTGCCAGCAGCTTATCGGGACTAGCTCAACTCACCGGGGAGCTGTTTTTT. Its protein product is CASSLSGLAQLTGELFF.